The 3 T cell receptor beta chains below were found in one sample sequenced in a study of T cells after yellow fever vaccination. TCRdb processed the 5' RACE reads anew with MiXCR; each CDR3 protein has one entry. The data contain around 65,000 distinct CDR3 sequences, 5.9% of them singletons. The sample here was CD4+ T cells sorted from PBMCs, taken roughly 15 days after the first yellow fever vaccination. The receptor source for this set is a man aged 18-30 years who received the YFV17D yellow fever vaccine.

Concerning this clonotype: A much larger clone is a single base away; this may be a read error. The J gene is TRBJ1-2, the V gene TRBV7-2; tentative D call: TRBD1 (6 bases). V lost 2 bases, J lost 5 bases, and 12 bases lay in between. Per the germline V gene, CDR1 is SGHTA and CDR2 is FQGNSA. There are 14 residues in the CDR3. The CDR3 nucleotides read TGTGCCAGCAGCTTAACCACAGGGAAGTATGGCTACACCTTC. Its protein product is CASSLTTGKYGYTF.

This clonotype was observed a few times. The rearrangement links TRBV7-6 to TRBJ1-2; no reliable D call. The CDR3 runs 14 residues. From germline, CDR1 is SGHVS and CDR2 FNYEAQ. V lost 5 bases and J 5 bases, leaving 15 bases between the germline ends. The CDR3 DNA follows: TGTGCCAGCAGCCCCCTAGGGCGTTTTTATGGCTACACCTTC. The encoded protein is CASSPLGRFYGYTF.

This clonotype was counted ten times or more. This chain uses TRBV11-2 with TRBJ2-5; 11 bases match TRBD2. With V trimmed by 5 bases and J by 4 bases, 9 bases remained unmatched. Germline loops: CDR1 SGHAT, CDR2 FQNNGV. This CDR3 contains 16 residues. The CDR3 DNA is TGTGCCAGCAGCACCAATAGCGGGGGGGCTGGAGAGACCCAGTACTTC. Protein product: CASSTNSGGAGETQYF. Full variable domain (remainder filled in from reference TRBV11-2 and TRBJ2-5): EAGVAQSPRYKIIEKRQSVAFWCNPISGHATLYWYQQILGQGPKLLIQFQNNGVVDDSQLPKDRFSAERLKGVDSTLKIQPAKLEDSAVYLCASSTNSGGAGETQYFGPGTRLLVL.